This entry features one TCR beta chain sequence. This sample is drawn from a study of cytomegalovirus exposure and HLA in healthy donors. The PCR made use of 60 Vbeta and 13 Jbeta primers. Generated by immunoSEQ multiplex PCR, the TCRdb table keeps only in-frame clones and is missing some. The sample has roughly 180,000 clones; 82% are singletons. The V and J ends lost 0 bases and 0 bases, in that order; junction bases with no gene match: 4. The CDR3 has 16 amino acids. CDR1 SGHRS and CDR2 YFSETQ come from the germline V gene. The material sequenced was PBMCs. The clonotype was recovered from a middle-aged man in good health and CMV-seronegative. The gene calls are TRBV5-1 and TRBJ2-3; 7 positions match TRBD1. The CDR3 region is CASSLADRWSTDTQYF. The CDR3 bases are TGCGCCAGCAGCTTGGCGGACAGGTGGAGCACAGATACGCAGTATTTT.